This T cell receptor beta chain derives from a study of cytomegalovirus exposure and HLA in healthy donors. It was with 60 Vbeta and 13 Jbeta primers that the PCR ran. Sequenced by immunoSEQ multiplex PCR; TCRdb stores in-frame clones only, minus some. Of about 110,000 clones in the sample, around 70% were seen once. The CDR3 is 15 residues long. Germline CDR1 is MNHEY and CDR2 is SVGAGI. V shed 2 bases and J shed 3 bases, with 14 bases lying between them. Comments on this clone: The antigen remains undetermined.

Whole-study results and caveats: TCR association rates varied by HLA locus in a later analysis, with DRB1 highest and HLA-C lowest. Some 150 TCR beta chains were listed as cytomegalovirus-associated.

V usage is TRBV6-5 and J usage is TRBJ2-7, with D tentatively TRBD1 (5 bases). The origin of this receptor is a woman in her sixties or seventies in good health and CMV-seropositive. Sequencing was performed on PBMCs. This CDR3 is CASSYASGNRYEQYF. The CDR3 region has the DNA TGTGCCAGCAGTTACGCCTCAGGGAATCGCTACGAGCAGTACTTC.